Each of the 23 T cell receptor beta chains below was sequenced from the same sample in a study of OX40 agonist ivuxolimab in advanced cancers. To prepare the library, the immunoSEQ multiplex PCR assay was applied. The immuneACCESS repertoire file appears here via TCRdb, limited to in-frame rearrangements. These files lack a portion of the clones; in checked studies, under half of the deficit traces to unresolved V genes, and the cause of the others is not known. Present in this sample are 90,000 or so clones, 90% to 95% of which were seen just once. Jointly, the top ten make up roughly 2.5% of the sample. Specimen: CD4+ or CD8+ T cells sorted from blood, collected in a trial of the OX40 agonist ivuxolimab. Every receptor here comes from an adult with an advanced solid tumor such as melanoma, head and neck, liver or kidney cancer.

The chain joins TRBV5-1 to TRBJ2-1, with 7 nucleotides matching TRBD2. The CDR3 consists of 14 residues. Germline V gene data show CDR1 as SGHRS and CDR2 as YFSETQ. V was pared by 3 bases and J by 7 bases, with 7 bases of the junction left unmatched. CDR3 region: CASSYSGGLNEQFF. The CDR3 DNA reads TGCGCCAGCAGCTACTCGGGAGGTTTGAATGAGCAGTTCTTC.

Here the CDR3 DNA reads TGTGCCAGCAGGCGCGAAAAGATGAACACTGAAGCTTTCTTT. Translation gives CASRREKMNTEAFF. The rearrangement joins TRBV7-9 to TRBJ1-1; D unclear. CDR1 and CDR2 from the germline V gene are SEHNR and FQNEAQ (reference sequence). The CDR3 totals 14 residues. Between the trimmed V and J ends, which lost 6 bases and 0 bases, there was a span of 11 bases.

The rearrangement uses TRBV6-6 and TRBJ1-4, with a weak D call TRBD1 (5 bases). This CDR3 has 15 amino acids. In germline, CDR1 is MNHNY, CDR2 SVGAGI (reference sequence). Between the trimmed V and J ends, which lost 5 bases and 5 bases, there was a span of 15 bases. Written as DNA, the CDR3 is TGTGCCAGCAGTCCGCCCGGGACGGGAAATGAAAAACTGTTTTTT. It codes for CASSPPGTGNEKLFF.

This sequence joins TRBV29-1 and TRBJ2-1; TRBD2 aligns across 14 bases. Germline assignment: CDR1 SQVTM and CDR2 ANQGSEA. Losses at the gene ends were 6 bases for V and 5 bases for J; bases not matched to a gene: 9. This CDR3 comprises 16 residues. CDR3 nucleotide sequence: TGCAGCGTCGGACTAGCGGGAGGTAGGCACCACAATGAGCAGTTCTTC. Amino acid sequence: CSVGLAGGRHHNEQFF.

This clone was seen a single time. This chain joins TRBV4-2 and TRBJ2-2; possibly TRBD2 for D (6 bases). Per germline, CDR1 LGHNA and CDR2 YNFKEQ. The CDR3 contains 15 residues. Between the trimmed V and J ends, which lost 8 bases and 1 base, there was a span of 14 bases. CDR3 amino acids: CASRIGGMNTGELFF. Written as DNA, the CDR3 is TGTGCCAGCCGAATAGGAGGGATGAACACCGGGGAGCTGTTTTTT.

The chain uses TRBV15 and TRBJ2-3, with D tentatively TRBD2 (6 bases). The V and J ends lost 3 bases and 0 bases respectively, with 16 bases between them. The CDR3 consists of 17 residues. CDR1 is LNHNV, CDR2 YYDKDF, per germline (reference sequence). CDR3 protein: CATSRRRDLTSTDTQYF. The CDR3 nucleotides are TGTGCCACCAGCAGGCGCAGGGACTTAACTAGCACAGATACGCAGTATTTT.

The rearrangement uses TRBV6-5 and TRBJ1-1; D is perhaps TRBD1 (6 bases). The CDR3 loop spans 14 amino acids. V was cut by 2 bases and J by 5 bases, with 12 bases left in between. CDR1 is MNHEY and CDR2 is SVGAGI in the germline V gene. The CDR3 is CASSYGTGRTEAFF. The CDR3 nucleotides read TGTGCCAGCAGTTACGGAACAGGGAGAACTGAAGCTTTCTTT.

The V and J genes are TRBV5-5 and TRBJ2-1, with D possibly TRBD1 on 6 matching bases. Germline V gene data show CDR1 as SGHKS and CDR2 as YYEKEE (reference sequence). The CDR3 extends over 15 amino acids. Trimming took off 4 bases at V and 0 bases at J, with 11 bases between the two ends. The CDR3: CASSPQGSSYNEQFF. In DNA form, the CDR3 reads TGTGCCAGCAGCCCACAGGGTAGCTCCTACAATGAGCAGTTCTTC.

V usage is TRBV18 and J usage is TRBJ2-2; 9 nucleotides match TRBD2. V was pared by 6 bases and J by 5 bases, with 4 bases of the junction left unmatched. The CDR3 sequence is 14 residues long. From germline, CDR1 is KGHSH and CDR2 LQKENI. This CDR3 reads CASSPTSGTGELFF. The DNA of the CDR3 is TGTGCCAGCTCTCCGACTAGCGGTACCGGGGAGCTGTTTTTT. Full variable domain (missing parts from reference TRBV18 and TRBJ2-2): NAGVMQNPRHLVRRRGQEARLRCSPMKGHSHVYWYRQLPEEGLKFMVYLQKENIIDESGMPKERFSAEFPKEGPSILRIQQVVRGDSAAYFCASSPTSGTGELFFGEGSRLTVL.

The chain has TRBV10-3 and TRBJ2-5; TRBD1 matches 9 bases. Trimming took 2 bases from V and 5 from J; bases not matched to a gene: 6. The CDR3 covers 15 residues. Germline lookup yields CDR1 ENHRY and CDR2 SYGVKD. The DNA for the CDR3 is TGTGCCATCAGTGAGGCAACAGGGGGCAGCGAGACCCAGTACTTC. It yields the protein CAISEATGGSETQYF.

The rearrangement links TRBV4-1 to TRBJ2-5; D unclear. Matching the DNA end better, TRBJ2-7 makes the J call doubtful. Germline V gene sequence: CDR1 MGHRA, CDR2 YSYEKL. The CDR3 loop spans 15 amino acids. The CDR3 spells CASSQAPRSGDEQYF. For the CDR3, the DNA is TGCGCCAGCAGCCAAGCCCCACGGAGTGGGGACGAGCAGTACTTC.

The rearrangement joins TRBV5-6 to TRBJ2-1; TRBD1 might be the D (6 bases). Germline CDR1 SGHDT, CDR2 YYEEEE. This CDR3 contains 16 residues. Trimming took 0 bases from V and 2 from J, leaving 12 bases between them. The CDR3 DNA is TGTGCCAGCAGCTTGGAGCAGGGGTTAACCTACAATGAGCAGTTCTTC. Translated: CASSLEQGLTYNEQFF.

This clone was counted once. The chain has TRBV7-9 and TRBJ1-4, with D possibly being TRBD1 (5 bases). Germline CDR1 SEHNR, CDR2 FQNEAQ (reference sequence). This CDR3 has 15 amino acids. V was cut by 5 bases and J by 3 bases, with 13 bases left in between. In DNA form, the CDR3 reads TGTGCCAGCAGCCCCTTGGGGGTACCTAATGAAAAACTGTTTTTT. Amino acid sequence: CASSPLGVPNEKLFF.

The genes are TRBV11-2 and TRBJ2-3; TRBD2 is a possible D gene (5 bases). This CDR3 spans 15 amino acids. Per the germline V gene, CDR1 is SGHAT and CDR2 is FQNNGV. Trimming pared 6 bases from V and 0 bases from J, leaving 13 bases between. The CDR3 here is CASSFRTGSTDTQYF. The CDR3 nucleotides read TGTGCCAGCAGTTTTAGAACGGGGAGCACAGATACGCAGTATTTT. Full variable domain (missing parts from reference TRBV11-2 and TRBJ2-3): EAGVAQSPRYKIIEKRQSVAFWCNPISGHATLYWYQQILGQGPKLLIQFQNNGVVDDSQLPKDRFSAERLKGVDSTLKIQPAKLEDSAVYLCASSFRTGSTDTQYFGPGTRLTVL.

V usage is TRBV5-1 and J usage is TRBJ2-3, with D unresolved. Trimming removed 5 bases at V and 3 bases at J, with 7 bases between. CDR3 size: 12 residues. The germline V gene encodes CDR1 SGHRS and CDR2 YFSETQ. CDR3 in DNA: TGCGCCAGCAGTTTCACTACAGATACGCAGTATTTT. Translation gives CASSFTTDTQYF.

This chain links TRBV5-1 with TRBJ2-5, with 7 bases fitting TRBD1. Per germline, CDR1 SGHRS and CDR2 YFSETQ. CDR3 length equals 13 residues. With 1 base clipped from V and 5 bases from J, the junction kept 2 bases outside the gene matches. The CDR3 sequence: CASSLNRGETQYF. The DNA for the CDR3 is TGCGCCAGCAGCTTGAACAGGGGCGAGACCCAGTACTTC.

This clone has only one observation. The genes are TRBV28 and TRBJ2-2; D is perhaps TRBD2 (5 bases). V lost 2 bases to trimming and J lost 1 base, with 11 bases between them. CDR1 is MDHEN, CDR2 SYDVKM, per germline. The CDR3 extends over 16 amino acids. CDR3 region: CASSLVLRGNTGELFF. In DNA form, the CDR3 reads TGTGCCAGCAGTTTAGTTCTCCGGGGGAACACCGGGGAGCTGTTTTTT.

V is TRBV9 and J is TRBJ1-3; 9 positions agree with TRBD1. Trimming removed 0 bases from V and 0 bases from J; junction bases left unmatched: 4. The CDR3 covers 17 residues. Germline V gene data show CDR1 as SGDLS and CDR2 as YYNGEE. Here the CDR3 reads CASSVAGQGFSGNTIYF. CDR3 nucleotide sequence: TGTGCCAGCAGCGTAGCGGGACAGGGTTTCTCTGGAAACACCATATATTTT.

The chain links TRBV28 to TRBJ2-1; 9 nucleotides agree with TRBD1. V lost 10 bases and J lost 4; bases outside the gene matches: 11. The CDR3 is 15 amino acids. Germline V gives CDR1 MDHEN, CDR2 SYDVKM. CDR3: CATRSAGTGYNEQFF. DNA of the CDR3: TGTGCCACCAGATCAGCCGGGACAGGGTACAATGAGCAGTTCTTC. Using reference TRBV28 and TRBJ2-1 for the parts outside the CDR3, the full variable domain is DVKVTQSSRYLVKRTGEKVFLECVQDMDHENMFWYRQDPGLGLRLIYFSYDVKMKEKGDIPEGYSVSREKKERFSLILESASTNQTSMYLCATRSAGTGYNEQFFGPGTRLTVL.

The chain has TRBV28 and TRBJ2-7; TRBD1 might be the D (5 bases). The CDR3 spans 12 residues. Germline V gene sequence: CDR1 MDHEN, CDR2 SYDVKM. Trimming removed 9 bases from V and 0 bases from J, with 9 bases in between. The CDR3 bases are TGTGCCAGTAGGGGTATCTCCTACGAGCAGTACTTC. This translates into CASRGISYEQYF.

V usage is TRBV28 and J usage is TRBJ2-7, with TRBD1 identical over 7 bases. The CDR3 has 15 amino acids. Germline CDR1 MDHEN, CDR2 SYDVKM. J was trimmed by 0 bases and V by 6 bases; bases with no gene match: 8. The DNA of the CDR3 is TGTGCCAGCAGCTACGACAGGGCGAACTCCTACGAGCAGTACTTC. Residues: CASSYDRANSYEQYF.

Comment on this clone: A junction end diverges from the germline sequence, so it may reflect a read error. Within the sample, other DNA sequences also encode this same CDR3. J is TRBJ1-1 and V is TRBV6-6, with D unresolved. Germline V gene sequence: CDR1 MNHNY, CDR2 SVGAGI (reference sequence). The CDR3 runs to 14 residues. CDR3 sequence reads: CASSSGRMNTEAFF. CDR3 DNA sequence: TGCGCCAGCAGTTCGGGTCGAATGAACACTGAAGCTTTCTTT.

The genes are TRBV14 and TRBJ2-7, with unresolved D. The germline gives CDR1 SGHDN, CDR2 FVKESK. There are 14 residues in the CDR3. Trimming took off 5 bases at V and 5 bases at J, with 16 bases between the two ends. DNA of the CDR3: TGTGCCAGCAGCTACCTGCCGGGCGGAGACGAGCAGTACTTC. Protein: CASSYLPGGDEQYF.